A single T cell receptor beta chain is shown here with its context. This specimen belongs to a study of blood T cell repertoires in COVID-19. This CDR3 contains 12 residues. V lost 3 bases to trimming and J lost 4 bases, with 7 bases between them. Some clones are missing from TCRdb's copy, which holds only in-frame ones; the method was immunoSEQ multiplex PCR. The profile shows some 400,000 clones, around 87% of them singletons. What was sequenced was peripheral blood. This rearrangement joins TRBV12-3 or TRBV12-4 to TRBJ2-7; D gene uncertain. This sequence was found in a woman aged 60-70 years with COVID-19, enrolled during active disease. For the CDR3, the DNA is TGTGCCAGCAGTTTCGCTACTTACGAGCAGTACTTC. Its protein is CASSFATYEQYF.